This entry concerns a single T cell receptor (beta chain). No antigen is known for it. Libraries were prepared by immunoSEQ multiplex PCR; TCRdb keeps only in-frame clonotypes and omits some of them. The top ten hold approximately 0.96% of the sample, which has around 300,000 clones, approximately 85% seen once. Looked up from germline, CDR1 is SEHNR and CDR2 is FQNEAQ (reference sequence). V was trimmed by 4 bases and J by 3 bases, leaving 10 bases between them. The CDR3 sequence is 14 residues long. This sample is part of a study of cytomegalovirus exposure and HLA in healthy donors. Study-level background: A later analysis reported the 100 to 150 validation repertoires used the same platform as the approximately 670 first-cohort repertoires. Study conclusions and caveats: Across donors, most TCRs were seen rarely, yet some public ones were widespread. A later analysis found first-cohort TCR clusters tended to co-occur in the 90 to 150 validation repertoires. Both high specificity and high sensitivity reportedly marked the classifier's diagnosis of cytomegalovirus status.

The source is a man younger than 40 in good health and CMV-seronegative. The chain uses TRBV7-9 and TRBJ1-5; the D gene is possibly TRBD1 (5 bases). Sequenced input: PBMCs. The CDR3 region is CASSSGTINQPQHF. In DNA form, the CDR3 reads TGTGCCAGCAGCTCCGGGACTATCAATCAGCCCCAGCATTTT.